The TCR beta chain described here comes from a study of human T cells and chemical hapten exposure. As to time point: patch test 2, 6 weeks after DPC sensitization. As for treatment: therapeutic diphenylcyclopropenone sensitization with weekly scalp DPC. Germline V gene lookup returns CDR1 SGDLS and CDR2 YYNGEE. This CDR3 has 14 amino acids. V lost 3 bases to trimming and J lost 2 bases, with 12 bases between them. TCRdb itself ran the RACE reads through MiXCR, one entry per CDR3 protein. Of tens of thousands of distinct CDR3 sequences listed, 7.5% to 9.5% are singletons. This clonotype was counted ten times or more.

V and J are TRBV9 and TRBJ2-7; no clear D. Sample: whole blood, taken in connection with sensitization to the hapten diphenylcyclopropenone (DPC). The receptor's source is a woman aged 50 to 60 with alopecia areata. Some clones in this sample may be carry-over from other donors' samples. CDR3 sequence reads: CASSGYAAPYEQYF. In DNA form, the CDR3 reads TGTGCCAGCAGCGGTTACGCGGCCCCCTACGAGCAGTACTTC.